The sequence of this TCR beta chain was determined in a study of shared clonotypes between healthy human individuals. Looked up from germline, CDR1 is SQVTM and CDR2 is ANQGSEA. The CDR3 loop spans 13 amino acids. Profiling relied on immunoSEQ multiplex PCR, and the TCRdb table lists in-frame clones only, not all of them. The sample has hundreds of thousands of clones; almost 97% are singletons. This clonotype was sampled from a woman in her twenties or thirties in good health. The chain is built from TRBV29-1 and TRBJ1-1; D is ambiguous. The specimen sequenced was naive CD4+ T cells sorted from blood. Regarding subset: CD45RA+ positively selected. CDR3 protein: CTIIRRVNTEAFF. The CDR3 nucleotides are TGCACCATTATCCGGAGGGTGAACACTGAAGCTTTCTTT.